A selection of T cell receptor beta chains follows, all from one sample in a study of T cells after yellow fever vaccination. A single record per CDR3 protein comes from TCRdb applying MiXCR to the 5' RACE reads. The table includes around 100,000 distinct CDR3 sequences, under 9% detected once. The sequencing used CD8+ T cells sorted from PBMCs, collected 45 days after the yellow fever booster vaccination. The source of these receptors is a man aged 30 to 39 who received the YFV17D yellow fever vaccine. Both conserved end residues are part of each CDR3. The D gene is left open where the match is weak. Rows give clone size only sometimes, using once, few, many, or a class for an expanded clone.

d_gene | j_gene | abundance | v_gene | CDR3aa | CDR3nt
TRBD1 | TRBJ2-1 | . | TRBV12-3/TRBV12-4 | CASSQGVEQFF | TGTGCCAGCAGCCAGGGGGTTGAGCAGTTCTTC
TRBD2 | TRBJ2-1 | many | TRBV10-3 | CAIRLTSGTNEQFF | TGTGCCATCAGGCTGACTAGCGGGACCAATGAGCAGTTCTTC
. | TRBJ1-2 | many | TRBV7-8 | CASSPEATVANYGYTF | TGTGCCAGCAGCCCCGAGGCGACAGTCGCTAACTATGGCTACACCTTC
TRBD1 | TRBJ2-1 | many | TRBV29-1 | CSVAPGQGSYNEQFF | TGCAGCGTTGCACCGGGACAGGGATCCTACAATGAGCAGTTCTTC
. | TRBJ1-2 | few | TRBV5-8 | CASSLAFRAQGYTF | TGTGCCAGCAGCTTGGCCTTCAGGGCGCAGGGCTACACCTTC
. | TRBJ2-3 | . | TRBV20-1 | CSATPELADLTDTQYF | TGCAGTGCTACCCCGGAACTAGCCGACCTCACAGATACGCAGTATTTT
TRBD2 | TRBJ2-5 | many | TRBV7-2 | CASSLALAGGRKETQYF | TGTGCCAGCAGCTTAGCACTAGCGGGAGGCCGAAAAGAGACCCAGTACTTC
. | TRBJ2-5 | many | TRBV12-3/TRBV12-4 | CASRELGYQETQYF | TGTGCCAGCAGAGAACTAGGGTACCAAGAGACCCAGTACTTC
. | TRBJ2-7 | . | TRBV11-2 | CASSTSSFYEQYF | TGTGCCAGCAGCACCAGCAGTTTCTACGAGCAGTACTTC
TRBD2 | TRBJ2-1 | . | TRBV3-1 | CASSQAWREDEQFF | TGTGCCAGCAGCCAAGCGTGGCGGGAGGATGAGCAGTTCTTC
TRBD1 | TRBJ2-7 | many | TRBV19 | CASSIGTGAAYEQYF | TGTGCCAGTAGTATAGGGACAGGGGCCGCCTACGAGCAGTACTTC
TRBD1 | TRBJ1-1 | many | TRBV7-3 | CASSLGTGVDDTEAFF | TGTGCCAGCAGCTTAGGGACAGGGGTAGACGACACTGAAGCTTTCTTT
. | TRBJ2-1 | few | TRBV15 | CATSREDISYNEQFF | TGTGCCACCAGCAGAGAGGACATTTCCTACAATGAGCAGTTCTTC
TRBD2 | TRBJ2-7 | few | TRBV11-2 | CASSSALAGGPYEQYF | TGTGCCAGCAGCTCTGCCCTAGCGGGAGGGCCGTACGAGCAGTACTTC
TRBD2 | TRBJ2-1 | many | TRBV9 | CASSALAGVEGEQFF | TGTGCCAGCAGCGCCTTAGCGGGAGTCGAGGGCGAGCAGTTCTTC
. | TRBJ1-1 | few | TRBV14 | CASSQASTGYQVTEAFF | TGTGCCAGCAGCCAAGCCTCTACCGGGTACCAAGTCACTGAAGCTTTCTTT
. | TRBJ1-1 | many | TRBV4-3 | CASSQVYGVVLGVNTEAFF | TGCGCCAGCAGCCAAGTATATGGGGTCGTATTGGGGGTCAACACTGAAGCTTTCTTT
. | TRBJ2-1 | many | TRBV6-5 | CASSYSNRVGYNEQFF | TGTGCCAGCAGTTACTCTAACAGGGTGGGCTACAATGAGCAGTTCTTC
TRBD1 | TRBJ2-1 | many | TRBV9 | CASSVAGQDYNEQFF | TGTGCCAGCAGCGTAGCCGGACAGGACTACAATGAGCAGTTCTTC
. | TRBJ2-2 | . | TRBV7-9 | CASRLTRMPTGELFF | TGTGCCAGCAGATTAACTAGGATGCCCACCGGGGAGCTGTTTTTT
. | TRBJ2-7 | many | TRBV20-1 | CSARLRDSYEQYF | TGCAGTGCTAGACTCAGGGACTCCTACGAGCAGTACTTC
TRBD2 | TRBJ2-5 | few | TRBV7-9 | CASGPAWASGREETQYF | TGTGCCAGCGGCCCCGCTTGGGCTAGCGGGAGGGAAGAGACCCAGTACTTC
TRBD1 | TRBJ2-1 | few | TRBV9 | CASTMGTGDEQFF | TGTGCCAGCACGATGGGGACAGGGGATGAGCAGTTCTTC
. | TRBJ2-7 | many | TRBV12-3/TRBV12-4 | CASSFVGGGYEQYF | TGTGCCAGCAGTTTTGTGGGGGGCGGCTACGAGCAGTACTTC
. | TRBJ2-7 | few | TRBV28 | CASSLISGRYEQYF | TGTGCCAGCAGTTTAATCTCGGGCCGCTACGAGCAGTACTTC
. | TRBJ2-3 | many | TRBV7-6 | CASSLSTDTQYF | TGTGCCAGCAGCTTGAGCACAGATACGCAGTATTTT
. | TRBJ2-1 | many | TRBV28 | CASSLGKGYLSGNEQFF | TGTGCCAGCAGTTTAGGGAAGGGCTATCTCTCTGGGAATGAGCAGTTCTTC
. | TRBJ2-7 | many | TRBV20-1 | CSASLLGRTEQYF | TGCAGTGCCTCCCTCTTAGGTAGGACCGAGCAGTACTTC
TRBD2 | TRBJ2-7 | many | TRBV20-1 | CSASASGAYEQYF | TGCAGTGCTAGTGCTAGCGGTGCCTACGAGCAGTACTTC
. | TRBJ2-3 | many | TRBV6-1 | CASSPLASTDTQYF | TGTGCCAGCAGTCCCCTCGCCTCCACAGATACGCAGTATTTT
TRBD2 | TRBJ2-7 | many | TRBV20-1 | CSARDGTSGVYEQYF | TGCAGTGCTAGAGATGGGACTAGCGGGGTCTACGAGCAGTACTTC
. | TRBJ2-7 | many | TRBV20-1 | CSARVGLYYEQYF | TGCAGTGCTAGAGTGGGCCTATACTACGAGCAGTACTTC
. | TRBJ2-1 | many | TRBV7-9 | CASSLEIEGNEQFF | TGTGCCAGCAGCTTAGAAATAGAGGGGAATGAGCAGTTCTTC
TRBD2 | TRBJ2-3 | . | TRBV27 | CASSFVGGRPDTQYF | TGTGCCAGCAGTTTTGTTGGCGGGAGGCCAGATACGCAGTATTTT
TRBD1 | TRBJ2-1 | many | TRBV9 | CASSVEWDRVVNEQFF | TGTGCCAGCAGCGTAGAGTGGGACAGGGTCGTCAATGAGCAGTTCTTC
. | TRBJ2-1 | many | TRBV7-9 | CASSIQDAGGEQFF | TGTGCCAGCAGTATTCAGGATGCCGGCGGTGAGCAGTTCTTC
. | TRBJ2-3 | many | TRBV27 | CASSFLGTQYF | TGTGCCAGCAGTTTCCTCGGTACGCAGTATTTT
. | TRBJ1-1 | many | TRBV12-3/TRBV12-4 | CASSLGGLEAFF | TGTGCCAGCAGTCTCGGGGGGCTAGAAGCTTTCTTT
. | TRBJ2-5 | . | TRBV11-2 | CASSFAGAETQYF | TGTGCCAGCAGCTTTGCAGGCGCGGAGACCCAGTACTTC
. | TRBJ1-2 | many | TRBV6-5 | CASSPPDTYGYTF | TGTGCCAGCAGTCCGCCGGATACCTATGGCTACACCTTC
. | TRBJ1-5 | . | TRBV5-1 | CASSPSGQINQPQHF | TGCGCCAGCAGCCCGAGCGGACAAATCAATCAGCCCCAGCATTTT
. | TRBJ2-2 | few | TRBV28 | CASSLVGGAGELFF | TGTGCCAGCAGTTTGGTAGGCGGCGCCGGGGAGCTGTTTTTT
. | TRBJ2-7 | many | TRBV14 | CASSLYPGISSSYEQYF | TGTGCCAGCAGCCTTTACCCGGGGATCTCCTCGTCCTACGAGCAGTACTTC
. | TRBJ2-2 | many | TRBV6-6 | CASSRDISGELFF | TGTGCCAGCAGTCGAGACATATCCGGGGAGCTGTTTTTT
. | TRBJ1-3 | . | TRBV11-1 | CTLSLAQNTDSGNTIYF | TGTACCCTCAGTTTAGCGCAGAACACCGACTCTGGAAACACCATATATTTT
. | TRBJ2-1 | many | TRBV20-1 | CSASSRENEQFF | TGCAGTGCTAGTTCTCGGGAGAATGAGCAGTTCTTC